Following are 18 T cell receptor beta chains from one sample sequenced in a study of prognosis after radiotherapy for stage I lung cancer. Genomic DNA provided the template from which TCR beta CDR3 was amplified by two-round multiplex PCR. For every TRBV and TRBJ gene, a specific primer was used in first-round PCR. Via MiXCR, TCRdb re-called the multiplex PCR reads, giving one row per CDR3 protein. The table records about 31,000 distinct CDR3 sequences, approximately 30% of them present only once. The sample here was PBMCs, taken before or after stereotactic body radiation therapy (not recorded which). The receptors here all came from a donor over 45 with non-small cell lung cancer.

This clonotype has a count of ten or more. The CDR3 bases are TGTGCCACCAGTGACCCCGGGACAGGGACCACCGGGGAGCTGTTTTTT. This encodes CATSDPGTGTTGELFF. The chain links TRBV24-1 to TRBJ2-2; 9 bases align to TRBD1. CDR1 KGHDR and CDR2 SFDVKD come from the germline V gene. The V gene end was trimmed by 4 bases and the J gene end by 4 bases; junction bases not matched to a gene: 6. This CDR3 is 16 amino acids long.

Points on this clonotype: One end of the junction varies from germline; a read error may be responsible. CDR3 loop: CASRQTSGRAYNEEFF. As DNA, the CDR3 is TGTGCCAGCAGACAAACTAGCGGGAGGGCCTACAATGAGGAGTTCTTC. The chain carries TRBV5-4 and TRBJ2-1, with TRBD2 matching 13 bases. The CDR3 spans 16 residues. Per the germline V gene, CDR1 is SGHNT and CDR2 is YYREEE (reference sequence).

This clonotype was seen more than once but under ten times. A single base separates this from a much larger clone, so it may be a read error. This chain links TRBV5-6 with TRBJ2-7, with D tentatively TRBD1 or TRBD2 (5 bases each). Trimming left V 5 bases short and J 2 bases short, with 14 bases between. Germline V gene lookup returns CDR1 SGHDT and CDR2 YYEEEE. CDR3 length: 14 residues. CDR3 in amino acids: CASSPERDAYEQYF. The CDR3 region has the DNA TGTGCCAGCAGTCCCGAAAGGGACGCCTACGAGCAGTACTTC.

This clonotype was detected only a few times. A clone one base away is much larger, so this may be a read error. The chain has TRBV6-5 and TRBJ2-5, with D possibly being TRBD2 (6 bases). CDR3 size: 16 residues. Between the trimmed V and J ends, which lost 4 bases and 4 bases, there was a span of 19 bases. CDR1 and CDR2 (germline): MNHEY, SVGAGI. CDR3 sequence: CASSSRLRGNAETQYF. Written as DNA, the CDR3 is TGTGCCAGCAGTTCCCGACTGCGCGGGAACGCAGAGACCCAGTACTTC.

The table lists this clonotype with many counts. Here the CDR3 reads CASSISGVAGPYNEQFF. CDR3 bases: TGTGCCAGTAGTATATCCGGGGTCGCGGGACCCTACAATGAGCAGTTCTTC. This chain joins TRBV19 and TRBJ2-1; perhaps TRBD2 as D (6 bases). Germline-derived CDR1 and CDR2 are LNHDA and SQIVND (reference sequence). V was cut by 2 bases and J by 2 bases, with 16 bases left in between. This CDR3 is 17 amino acids long.

This clonotype was observed at least ten times. The gene calls are TRBV6-1 and TRBJ2-3; a weak D match, TRBD1 (5 bases). Trimming removed 7 bases at V and 0 bases at J, with 14 bases between. The CDR3 has 15 residues. Germline CDR1 is MNHNS and CDR2 is SASEGT. The CDR3 DNA reads TGTGCCAGCATTTTTTGGGGCCCTAGCACAGATACGCAGTATTTT. The encoded protein is CASIFWGPSTDTQYF.

This clonotype has ten or more counts. The CDR3 DNA is TGTGCCAGCAGTGGGGACAGCTTTTCCTACAATGAGCAGTTCTTC. Amino acids: CASSGDSFSYNEQFF. This chain joins TRBV9 and TRBJ2-1; 7 bases match TRBD1. The trim removed 5 bases at V and 1 base at J, leaving 6 bases unmatched. The CDR3 runs to 15 residues. Germline CDR1 is SGDLS and CDR2 is YYNGEE.

About this clonotype itself: A read error may produce the germline difference seen at one junction end. The CDR3 DNA follows: TGTGCCAGCATCCCTAGCGGCGGACCCGCCTACGAGCAGTGCTTC. As protein: CASIPSGGPAYEQCF. The J gene is TRBJ2-7, the V gene TRBV12-3 or TRBV12-4, with 7 bases identical to TRBD2. The CDR3 has 15 residues.

To note about this clonotype: This may be a read error, as it is one base from a much larger clone. V usage is TRBV7-3 and J usage is TRBJ1-6, with D tentatively TRBD1 (5 bases). Germline loops: CDR1 SGHTA, CDR2 FQGTGA. This CDR3 region has 12 residues. V lost 6 bases and J lost 15, with 15 bases in between. This chain's CDR3 is CASRSGAGLLHF. The CDR3, as DNA: TGTGCCAGCAGATCTGGGGCGGGACTCCTCCACTTT.

As regards this clonotype: Germline is not matched at one junction end, which may reflect a read error. The gene calls are TRBV30 and TRBJ2-1; 7 bases line up with TRBD2. Germline-derived CDR1 and CDR2 are GTSNPN and SVGIG (reference sequence). This CDR3 is built from 13 residues. The CDR3 nucleotides read TGTGCCCGGAGTGTTGCTTGCGGGAGTGAGCAGTTCTTC. Amino acids: CARSVACGSEQFF.

This clonotype has just a few counts. Possible read error: a much larger clone is one base away. The chain recombines TRBV7-7 with TRBJ2-3, with D tentatively TRBD2 (6 bases). The CDR3 consists of 14 residues. Per germline, CDR1 SSHAT and CDR2 FNYEAQ (reference sequence). DNA for the CDR3: TGTGCTAGCAGCTACATGCCGGGGGCAGATACGCAGTATTTT. Its translation is CASSYMPGADTQYF.

A word on this clonotype: Relative to the germline gene, one junction end is altered; a read error may explain this. The chain employs TRBV4-2 and TRBJ1-3, with a possible D match to TRBD1 (6 bases). Per the germline V gene, CDR1 is LGHNA and CDR2 is YNFKEQ. This CDR3 has 14 residues. The CDR3 protein is CVSSKGQDGNTIYF. The CDR3 nucleotides read TGTGTCAGCAGCAAGGGACAAGATGGAAACACCATATATTTT.

The V and J genes are TRBV28 and TRBJ2-7; D is unresolved. Germline V gene lookup returns CDR1 MDHEN and CDR2 SYDVKM. The CDR3 runs to 15 residues. Trimming removed 2 bases at V and 10 bases at J, with 21 bases between. CDR3 in amino acids: CASSLMLKPSYYQYF. The CDR3 DNA reads TGTGCCAGCAGTTTAATGTTAAAACCGTCCTACTATCAGTACTTC.

Notes on this clonotype: Possible read error: a much larger clone is one base away. The chain combines TRBV6-2 or TRBV6-3 with TRBJ2-5; D is perhaps TRBD1 (7 bases). There are 14 residues in the CDR3. Trimming left V 2 bases short and J 4 bases short, with 11 bases between. CDR1 and CDR2 from the germline V gene are MNHEY and SVGEGT. The CDR3 DNA sequence: TGTGCCAGCAGTTACGTGCAGGGGGGAGAGACCCAGTACTTC. It codes for CASSYVQGGETQYF.

As DNA, the CDR3 is TGTGCCAGCACTATGACTAGCGGGAGTTCTAACTCCTACGAGCAGTACTTC. As protein: CASTMTSGSSNSYEQYF. This chain joins TRBV6-1 and TRBJ2-7; TRBD2 matches at 12 bases. V lost 7 bases and J lost 0; bases outside the gene matches: 10. CDR1 is MNHNS and CDR2 is SASEGT in the germline V gene. The CDR3 spans 17 residues.

A word on this clonotype: The junction differs from germline at one of its ends, possibly a read error. The chain couples TRBV6-2 or TRBV6-3 to TRBJ2-7, with TRBD2 matching 8 bases. The CDR3 is 16 amino acids. CDR1 and CDR2 (germline): MNHEY, SVGEGT. CDR3 in amino acids: CSSKTGGFGLPYEQYF. CDR3 nucleotide sequence: TGTTCCAGCAAAACGGGGGGGTTTGGCCTCCCCTACGAGCAGTACTTC.

The chain has TRBV19 and TRBJ1-6; no reliable D call. Germline V lookup: CDR1 LNHDA, CDR2 SQIVND (reference sequence). The CDR3 loop spans 13 amino acids. The germline V and J ends were trimmed by 9 bases and 6 bases, with 12 bases remaining between them. The CDR3 region is CASQSLGNSPLHF. The CDR3 region has the DNA TGTGCCAGCCAATCGTTGGGTAATTCACCCCTCCACTTT.

This clonotype was picked up many times. The rearrangement links TRBV30 to TRBJ1-4, with 7 bases that match TRBD1. The germline gives CDR1 GTSNPN, CDR2 SVGIG (reference sequence). Losses at the gene ends were 0 bases for V and 3 bases for J; bases not matched to a gene: 1. This CDR3 is 14 amino acids long. Here the CDR3 DNA reads TGTGCCTGGAGTGTAGGGACAGCTAATGAAAAACTGTTTTTT. Translation gives CAWSVGTANEKLFF.